These 25 T cell receptor beta chains originate from one sample sequenced in a study of blood T cells in healthy people across ages. The authors ran a second PCR of roughly 6 to 11 cycles using a sample-barcoded 5' primer and a J-beta primer mix. A single record per CDR3 protein comes from TCRdb applying MiXCR to the 5' RACE reads. The sample carries more than 1,400,000 distinct CDR3 sequences, 40% to 50% recorded once. Sequencing was performed on blood. The source is a woman under 30 in good health.

This rearrangement joins TRBV2 to TRBJ2-7; maybe TRBD2 (5 bases). This CDR3 contains 13 residues. Germline V gives CDR1 SNHLY, CDR2 FYNNEI. V was clipped by 6 bases and J by 2 bases, with 11 bases between them. The CDR3, as DNA: TGTGCCAGCAGGTCTACGGGGACCTACGAGCAGTACTTC. It codes for CASRSTGTYEQYF.

The sample holds a few counts of this clonotype. This rearrangement joins TRBV27 to TRBJ2-1, with TRBD1 matching over 7 bases. Germline-derived CDR1 and CDR2 are MNHEY and SMNVEV (reference sequence). The J segment lost 9 bases and the V segment lost 6 bases, leaving 11 bases of the junction unmatched. This CDR3 contains 14 residues. The CDR3 loop is CASSPDRGGSEQFF. For the CDR3, the DNA is TGTGCCAGCAGCCCCGACCGAGGGGGCAGTGAGCAGTTCTTC.

This clonotype was seen more than once but under ten times. J is TRBJ2-7 and V is TRBV6-1; 11 nucleotides match TRBD2. This CDR3 region has 14 residues. CDR1 MNHNS and CDR2 SASEGT come from the germline V gene. Losses at the gene ends were 6 bases for V and 2 bases for J; bases not matched to a gene: 3. The CDR3 sequence: CASRGTSGPYEQYF. CDR3 nucleotides: TGTGCCAGCAGGGGGACTAGCGGTCCCTACGAGCAGTACTTC.

The chain recombines TRBV4-2 with TRBJ1-5; D is ambiguous. The CDR3 length is 17 residues. Trimming stripped 3 bases from V and 5 bases from J, with 20 bases between. Germline CDR1 is LGHNA and CDR2 is YNFKEQ. The CDR3 loop is CASSHIFERKLDQPQHF. CDR3 coding DNA: TGTGCCAGCAGCCATATATTCGAAAGAAAGTTGGATCAGCCCCAGCATTTT.

This sequence joins TRBV10-3 and TRBJ2-7, with 8 positions matching TRBD1. With the DNA end fitting TRBJ2-5 better, the J assignment may be wrong. This CDR3 has 14 residues. Germline V gene lookup returns CDR1 ENHRY and CDR2 SYGVKD. The CDR3 DNA sequence: TGTGCCATCAGATCGGCAGGGGGCGAAGAGACCCAGTACTTC. Encoded protein: CAIRSAGGEETQYF.

The V call is TRBV25-1, the J call TRBJ1-2; 7 nucleotides align to TRBD1. The V and J ends lost 5 bases and 4 bases, in that order; junction bases with no gene match: 4. The CDR3 length is 13 residues. Germline-derived CDR1 and CDR2 are MGHDK and SYGVNS. CDR3 sequence reads: CASSKGAPYGYTF. CDR3 sequence (DNA): TGTGCCAGCAGTAAGGGGGCTCCCTATGGCTACACCTTC.

V gene TRBV12-3 or TRBV12-4 combines with J gene TRBJ2-1; tentative D call: TRBD1 (7 bases). The V end lost 6 bases, the J end lost 13 bases, and 19 bases lay between the germline ends. The CDR3 spans 13 residues. The CDR3 DNA is TGTGCCAGCAGCCTCGTAGGGGGCGGGAAACAGTTCTTC. It is translated as CASSLVGGGKQFF.

The CDR3 DNA follows: TGCGCCAGCAGCTTGGAGGGGACAGGGGTTTATGGCTACACCTTC. This gives the protein CASSLEGTGVYGYTF. The chain joins TRBV5-1 to TRBJ1-2; TRBD1 aligns across 10 bases. The CDR3 consists of 15 residues. J was trimmed by 5 bases and V by 0 bases; bases with no gene match: 4. Germline values: CDR1 SGHRS, CDR2 YFSETQ.

The chain couples TRBV12-3 or TRBV12-4 to TRBJ2-1, with D unresolved. V dropped 8 bases and J dropped 8 bases, with 10 bases sitting between them. CDR3 length: 11 amino acids. The CDR3 sequence: CASRSRDEQFF. In nucleotides, the CDR3 is TGTGCCAGCCGCAGTCGGGATGAGCAGTTCTTC.

The rearrangement uses TRBV11-1 and TRBJ2-1, with 7 positions matching TRBD2. Per germline, CDR1 SGHAT and CDR2 FQDESV (reference sequence). This CDR3 is built from 14 residues. V shed 5 bases and J 5 bases; nucleotides not matched to a gene: 6. The CDR3 DNA follows: TGTGCCAGCAGCCCCGCCCTAGCGGACAATGAGCAGTTCTTC. Its translation is CASSPALADNEQFF.

In its sample, this clonotype was seen once. The rearrangement links TRBV20-1 to TRBJ1-1; a possible D gene is TRBD1 (6 bases). V shed 2 bases and J shed 2 bases, with 15 bases lying between them. This CDR3 comprises 15 residues. Germline loops: CDR1 DFQATT, CDR2 SNEGSKA (reference sequence). DNA of the CDR3: TGCAGTGCTAGAACCGGACAGTCTTTCAACACTGAAGCTTTCTTT. The encoded protein is CSARTGQSFNTEAFF.

J is TRBJ2-5 and V is TRBV20-1; unclear D gene. Germline V gives CDR1 DFQATT, CDR2 SNEGSKA (reference sequence). The ends were cut back, 3 bases at V and 3 bases at J, with 8 bases in the middle. The CDR3 runs 12 residues. DNA of the CDR3: TGCAGTGCTAGCCACCTAGAAGAGACCCAGTACTTC. It codes for CSASHLEETQYF.

The V and J genes are TRBV12-3 or TRBV12-4 and TRBJ2-2, with 11 bases fitting TRBD1. With 6 bases clipped from V and 7 bases from J, the junction kept 7 bases outside the gene matches. The CDR3 is 15 amino acids. In nucleotides, the CDR3 is TGTGCCAGCAGACGCGGACAGGGGGCAGGCGGGGAGCTGTTTTTT. Translated, it gives CASRRGQGAGGELFF.

This clonotype was seen a handful of times. The chain links TRBV6-1 to TRBJ2-7; D perhaps matches TRBD1 (6 bases). Germline assignment: CDR1 MNHNS and CDR2 SASEGT. The CDR3 is made up of 14 amino acids. V was shortened by 5 bases and J by 0 bases, with 11 bases between the two germline ends. CDR3 sequence reads: CASSQGFPSYEQYF. The DNA of the CDR3 is TGTGCCAGCAGTCAGGGGTTCCCCTCCTACGAGCAGTACTTC.

The chain is built from TRBV2 and TRBJ2-1; no reliable D call. CDR1 is SNHLY and CDR2 is FYNNEI in the germline V gene. The CDR3 loop spans 15 amino acids. V lost 4 bases and J lost 0, with 10 bases in between. The DNA for the CDR3 is TGTGCCAGCAGTGTCGGTATGAGCTCCTACAATGAGCAGTTCTTC. This encodes CASSVGMSSYNEQFF.

The chain joins TRBV12-3 or TRBV12-4 to TRBJ2-1; 13 bases map to TRBD2. V gave up 8 bases and J gave up 0 bases; unmatched junction bases: 10. The CDR3 runs to 18 residues. The chain's CDR3 is CASSTPGLAGSSYNEQFF. The CDR3 bases are TGTGCCAGCTCAACCCCGGGACTAGCGGGGAGCTCCTACAATGAGCAGTTCTTC.

This clonotype has only a few counts. The chain is built from TRBV20-1 and TRBJ2-3; 13 nucleotides align to TRBD2. The germline gives CDR1 DFQATT, CDR2 SNEGSKA (reference sequence). The CDR3 totals 14 residues. V lost 5 bases, J lost 3 bases, and 2 bases stayed unmatched. CDR3 DNA sequence: TGCAGTGCTTGGACTAGCGGGAGAACAGATACGCAGTATTTT. It is translated as CSAWTSGRTDTQYF.

V is TRBV10-3 and J is TRBJ2-3; TRBD2 aligns across 11 bases. V shed 0 bases, J shed 4 bases, and the junction held 6 bases outside the gene matches. Germline V CDR1 and CDR2: ENHRY, SYGVKD. This CDR3 is built from 17 residues. CDR3 DNA sequence: TGTGCCATCAGTGAGTCGTTAGGTAGCGGGGGGGCAGATACGCAGTATTTT. Its protein is CAISESLGSGGADTQYF.

The chain couples TRBV4-2 to TRBJ2-7; D perhaps matches TRBD2 (7 bases). This CDR3 has 16 amino acids. Germline loops: CDR1 LGHNA, CDR2 YNFKEQ. Trimming took off 4 bases at V and 2 bases at J, with 18 bases between the two ends. The CDR3, as DNA: TGTGCCAGCAGCCGCGAGGGGGACTACCGTACCTACGAGCAGTACTTC. It is translated as CASSREGDYRTYEQYF.

J is TRBJ2-3 and V is TRBV7-2; D might be TRBD2 (6 bases). V was shortened by 3 bases and J by 9 bases, with 10 bases between the two germline ends. The CDR3 has 12 amino acids. Germline CDR1 and CDR2: SGHTA and FQGNSA. The CDR3 region is CASSFPGATQYF. CDR3 nucleotides: TGTGCCAGCAGCTTCCCGGGAGCCACGCAGTATTTT.

The rearrangement links TRBV29-1 to TRBJ1-5; D is unclear. The CDR3 spans 12 residues. V dropped 5 bases and J dropped 7 bases, with 12 bases sitting between them. From germline, CDR1 is SQVTM and CDR2 ANQGSEA. CDR3 DNA: TGCAGCGTTCGAGAGGGAGGGCAGCCCCAGCATTTT. Its protein is CSVREGGQPQHF.

The V gene is TRBV3-1, the J gene TRBJ1-2; weak D call: TRBD1 (5 bases). V lost 4 bases to trimming and J lost 7 bases, with 13 bases between them. CDR1 LGHDT and CDR2 YNNKEL come from the germline V gene (reference sequence). This CDR3 region has 13 residues. The CDR3 loop is CASSPREVGGYTF. As DNA, the CDR3 is TGTGCCAGCAGCCCCAGGGAGGTCGGTGGCTACACCTTC.

The chain combines TRBV6-1 with TRBJ2-7, with TRBD2 matching over 11 bases. Germline lookup yields CDR1 MNHNS and CDR2 SASEGT. J was trimmed by 9 bases and V by 2 bases; bases with no gene match: 3. CDR3 length: 13 amino acids. CDR3 DNA sequence: TGTGCCAGCAGTGAAACTAGCGGGAGAGGGCAGTACTTC. Amino acids: CASSETSGRGQYF.

This clonotype was recorded a few times. This chain joins TRBV20-1 and TRBJ2-3; 12 bases align to TRBD2. The CDR3 is made up of 18 amino acids. Per germline, CDR1 DFQATT and CDR2 SNEGSKA (reference sequence). V shed 0 bases, J shed 2 bases, and the junction held 9 bases outside the gene matches. CDR3 sequence: CSARDSPRLAGVTDTQYF. Here the CDR3 DNA reads TGCAGTGCTAGAGATTCGCCTCGACTAGCGGGGGTCACAGATACGCAGTATTTT.

This clonotype was counted a few times. J is TRBJ2-5 and V is TRBV12-3 or TRBV12-4; the match to TRBD1 covers 8 bases. The CDR3 is 15 residues long. V was pared by 2 bases and J by 5 bases, with 7 bases of the junction left unmatched. The CDR3 DNA reads as TGTGCCAGCAGTTTAAGGGCAGGGGGCAGGGAGACCCAGTACTTC. Translated, it gives CASSLRAGGRETQYF.